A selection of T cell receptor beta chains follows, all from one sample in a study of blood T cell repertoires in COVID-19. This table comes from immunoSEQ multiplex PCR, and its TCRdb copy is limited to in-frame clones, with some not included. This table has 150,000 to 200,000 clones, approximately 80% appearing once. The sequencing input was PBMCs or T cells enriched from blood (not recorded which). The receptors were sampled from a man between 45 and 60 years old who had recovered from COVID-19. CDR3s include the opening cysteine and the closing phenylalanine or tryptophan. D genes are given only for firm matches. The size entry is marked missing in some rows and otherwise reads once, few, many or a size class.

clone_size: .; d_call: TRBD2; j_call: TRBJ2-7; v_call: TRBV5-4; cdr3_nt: TGTGCCAGCAGCTCCGGGGGGGCTGTCTACGAGCAGTACTTC; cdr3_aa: CASSSGGAVYEQYF
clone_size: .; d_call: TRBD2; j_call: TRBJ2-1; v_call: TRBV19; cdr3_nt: TGTGCCAGTAGCCCGACTAGCGGGAGCTCCTACAATGAGCAGTTCTTC; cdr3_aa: CASSPTSGSSYNEQFF
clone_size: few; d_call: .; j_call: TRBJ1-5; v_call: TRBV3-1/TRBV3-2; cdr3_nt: TGTGCCAGCAGCCAAGATAGTGGGGGAGGTCAGCCCCAGCATTTT; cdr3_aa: CASSQDSGGGQPQHF
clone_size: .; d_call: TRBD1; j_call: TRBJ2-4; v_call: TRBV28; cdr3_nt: TGTGCCAGCAGCTGGACAGGGAAGAGCAAAAACATTCAGTACTTC; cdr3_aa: CASSWTGKSKNIQYF
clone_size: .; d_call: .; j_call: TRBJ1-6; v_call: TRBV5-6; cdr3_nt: TGTGCCAGCAGCTTGGTAGAGGGAGAATCACCCCTCCACTTT; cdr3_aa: CASSLVEGESPLHF
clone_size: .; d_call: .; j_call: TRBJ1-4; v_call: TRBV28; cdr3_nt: TGTGCCAGCAGTTTATCAGGGGTTAATGAAAAACTGTTTTTT; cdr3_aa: CASSLSGVNEKLFF
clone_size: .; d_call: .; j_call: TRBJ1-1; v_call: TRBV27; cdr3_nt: TGTGCCAGCAGTTTCCGTGGAGGTTTGAACACTGAAGCTTTCTTT; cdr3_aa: CASSFRGGLNTEAFF
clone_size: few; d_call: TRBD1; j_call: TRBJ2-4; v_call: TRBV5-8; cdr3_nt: TGTGCCAGCAGCTTGTGGGACAGTGGGCGAAACATTCAGTACTTC; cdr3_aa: CASSLWDSGRNIQYF
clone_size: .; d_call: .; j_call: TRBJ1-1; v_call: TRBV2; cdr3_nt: TGTGCCAGCAGGTCCGAAACGGAGGGCACTGAAGCTTTCTTT; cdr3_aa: CASRSETEGTEAFF
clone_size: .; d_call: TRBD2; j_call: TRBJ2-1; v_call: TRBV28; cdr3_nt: TGTGCCAGCACGGGGGGGGCAAGTTCCTACAATGAGCAGTTCTTC; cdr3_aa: CASTGGASSYNEQFF
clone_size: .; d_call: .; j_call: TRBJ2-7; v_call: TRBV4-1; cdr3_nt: TGCGCCAGCAGCCAGAGGGGGGGCTCCTACGAGCAGTACTTC; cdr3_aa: CASSQRGGSYEQYF
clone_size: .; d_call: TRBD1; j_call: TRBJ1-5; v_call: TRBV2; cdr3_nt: TGTGCCAGCCGGAAAGGGGGCTCTAATCAGCCCCAGCATTTT; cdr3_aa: CASRKGGSNQPQHF
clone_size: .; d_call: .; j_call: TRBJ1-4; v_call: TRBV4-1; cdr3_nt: TGCGCCAGCAGCCAAGAAGCCCCGCTAACGGAAAAACTGTTTTTT; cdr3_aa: CASSQEAPLTEKLFF
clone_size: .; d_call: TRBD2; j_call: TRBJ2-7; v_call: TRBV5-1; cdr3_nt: TGCGCCAGCAGCTTGATCGGGGCTAGCGGGGCCTACGAGCAGTACTTC; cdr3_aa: CASSLIGASGAYEQYF
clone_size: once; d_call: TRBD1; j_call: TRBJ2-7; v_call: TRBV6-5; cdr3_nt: TGTGCCAGCAGTTACCCGAACAGGGGGCGAGTTGAGCAGTACTTC; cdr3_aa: CASSYPNRGRVEQYF
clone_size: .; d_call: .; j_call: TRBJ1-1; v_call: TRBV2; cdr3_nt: TGTGCCAGCAGTGCGGACAGGAACACTGAAGCTTTCTTT; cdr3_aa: CASSADRNTEAFF
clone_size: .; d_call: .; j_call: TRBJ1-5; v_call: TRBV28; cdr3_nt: TGTGCCAGCAGTTTAACTGGGCAGGGTGGCAATCAGCCCCAGCATTTT; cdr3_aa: CASSLTGQGGNQPQHF
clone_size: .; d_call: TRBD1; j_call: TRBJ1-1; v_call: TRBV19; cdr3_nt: TGTGCCAGTAGGCCGGACAGGGGGAACACTGAAGCTTTCTTT; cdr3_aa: CASRPDRGNTEAFF
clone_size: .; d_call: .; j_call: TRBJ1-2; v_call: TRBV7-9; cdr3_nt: TGTGCCAGCAGCCCGCTGCAATCCAGGGTTAGGGATGGCTACACCTTC; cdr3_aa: CASSPLQSRVRDGYTF
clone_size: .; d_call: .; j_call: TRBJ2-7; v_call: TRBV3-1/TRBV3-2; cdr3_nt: TGTGCCAGCAGCCAAGACACAAGCTCCTACGAGCAGTACTTC; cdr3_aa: CASSQDTSSYEQYF
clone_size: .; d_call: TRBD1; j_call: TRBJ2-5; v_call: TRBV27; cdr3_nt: TGTGCCAGCAGTGTACGACAGGGGAGGCAAGAGACCCAGTACTTC; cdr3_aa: CASSVRQGRQETQYF
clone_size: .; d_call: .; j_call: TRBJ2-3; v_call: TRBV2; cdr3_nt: TGTGCCGGTTCTACTAGGCTAAGCACAGATACGCAGTATTTT; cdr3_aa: CAGSTRLSTDTQYF
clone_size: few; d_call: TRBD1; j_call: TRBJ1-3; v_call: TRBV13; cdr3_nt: TGTGCCAGCAGCTTAGGACAGGGGCTCCACACCATATATTTT; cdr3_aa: CASSLGQGLHTIYF
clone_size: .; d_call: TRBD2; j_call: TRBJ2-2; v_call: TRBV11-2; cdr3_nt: TGTGCCAGCAGCCCATGGGAGGGACTACCAAACACCGGGGAGCTGTTTTTT; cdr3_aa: CASSPWEGLPNTGELFF
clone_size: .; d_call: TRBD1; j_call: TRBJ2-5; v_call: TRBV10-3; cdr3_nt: TGTGCCATCAGTGGACAGGGGGCATTTGAGACCCAGTACTTC; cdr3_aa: CAISGQGAFETQYF
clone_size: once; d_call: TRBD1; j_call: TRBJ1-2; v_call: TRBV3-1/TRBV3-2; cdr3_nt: TGTGCCAGCAGCCCGACAGGGATCTCTACGGGTGGCTACACCTTC; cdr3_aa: CASSPTGISTGGYTF